This TCR beta chain emerged from a study of cytomegalovirus exposure and HLA in healthy donors. On this clone: What it binds is not known.

Study findings and constraints: What a later analysis showed was that several of the most significant clusters appeared linked to common viral pathogens. As a later analysis showed, a missense DCLRE1C variant was linked to trimming of TCR beta V- and J-genes.

The CDR3 runs to 15 residues. V gave up 4 bases and J gave up 4 bases; unmatched junction bases: 8. Germline V CDR1 and CDR2: MNHEY, SVGAGI. PCR amplification relied on 60 Vbeta primers (plus 13 Jbeta primers). The method was immunoSEQ multiplex PCR; TCRdb's version includes in-frame clones alone and lacks a portion of them. This sample has about 200,000 clones, with about four fifths found just once. This rearrangement joins TRBV6-5 to TRBJ2-7; 9 bases agree with TRBD2. This clonotype originated in a male donor in good health and CMV-seropositive. What was sequenced was PBMCs. The CDR3 DNA reads as TGTGCCAGCAGTTCCTTAGCGGGGGCGGGTTACGAGCAGTACTTC. Residues: CASSSLAGAGYEQYF.